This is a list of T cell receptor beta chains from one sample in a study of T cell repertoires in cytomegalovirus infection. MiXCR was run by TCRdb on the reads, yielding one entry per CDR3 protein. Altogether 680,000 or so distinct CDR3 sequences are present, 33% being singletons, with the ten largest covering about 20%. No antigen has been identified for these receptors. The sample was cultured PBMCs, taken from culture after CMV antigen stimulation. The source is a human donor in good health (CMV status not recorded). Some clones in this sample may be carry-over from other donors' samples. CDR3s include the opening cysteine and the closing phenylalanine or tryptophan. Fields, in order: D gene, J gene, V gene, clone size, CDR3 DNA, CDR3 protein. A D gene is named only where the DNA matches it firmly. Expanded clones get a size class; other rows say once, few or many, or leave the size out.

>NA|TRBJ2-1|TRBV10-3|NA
TGTGCCATCACCGGACTCTCCAATGAGCAGTTCTTC
CAITGLSNEQFF
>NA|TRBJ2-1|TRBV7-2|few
TGTGCCAGCAGTAGCATGCCCGATTACAATGAGCAGTTCTTC
CASSSMPDYNEQFF
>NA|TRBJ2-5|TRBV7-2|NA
TGTGCCAGCAGCCTGACAGGCCGGCAAGAGACCCAGTACTTC
CASSLTGRQETQYF
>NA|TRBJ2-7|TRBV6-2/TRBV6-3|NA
TGTGCCAGCAGTTACGATCCCCACGAGCAGTACTTC
CASSYDPHEQYF
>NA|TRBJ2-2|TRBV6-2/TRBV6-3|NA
TGTGCCAGCAGCCGACCTCTAGGACGGGGTAAAGTTAACACCGGGGAGCTGTTTTTT
CASSRPLGRGKVNTGELFF
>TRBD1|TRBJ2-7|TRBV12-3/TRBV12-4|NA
TGTGCCAGCAGTTTAGGACAGGGAGTCTTCTACGAGCAGTACTTC
CASSLGQGVFYEQYF
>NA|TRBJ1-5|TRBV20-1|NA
TGCAGTGCTAGAGTCGTAGGAGGGAATCAGCCCCAGCATTTT
CSARVVGGNQPQHF
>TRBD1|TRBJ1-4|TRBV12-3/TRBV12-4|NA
TGTGCCAGCAGCTTAACCGGGACAGGGGATGAAAAACTGTTTTTT
CASSLTGTGDEKLFF
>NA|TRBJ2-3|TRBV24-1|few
TGTGCCACCAGCGGCGTAGGGCAGGCAGATACGCAGTATTTT
CATSGVGQADTQYF
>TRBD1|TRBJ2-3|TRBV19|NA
TGTGCCAGTAGTAACACAGGGGGCTACACAGATACGCAGTATTTT
CASSNTGGYTDTQYF
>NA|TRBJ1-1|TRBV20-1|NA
TGCAGTCTACAGGCAACGAACACTGAAGCTTTCTTT
CSLQATNTEAFF
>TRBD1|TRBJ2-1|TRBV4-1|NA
TGCGCCAGCAGCCAACCCCGGACAGGGGGCAATGAGCAGTTCTTC
CASSQPRTGGNEQFF
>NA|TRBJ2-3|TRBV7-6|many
TGTGCCAGCAGCTTACCAGACAGCACAGATACGCAGTATTTT
CASSLPDSTDTQYF
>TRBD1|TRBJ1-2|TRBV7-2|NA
TGTGCCAGCAGCTTAGCGTATAGAGGACAGGGGTTTGGCTACACCTTC
CASSLAYRGQGFGYTF
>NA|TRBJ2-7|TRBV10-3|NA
TGTGCCTCCGGACGCGTGGGACCGATCTACGAGCAGTACTTC
CASGRVGPIYEQYF
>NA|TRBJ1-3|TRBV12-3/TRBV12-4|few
TGTGCCAGCAGTCGAGGTGGAAACACCATATATTTT
CASSRGGNTIYF
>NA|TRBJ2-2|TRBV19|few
TGTGCCAGCATGAGGGCGAACACCGGGGAGCTGTTTTTT
CASMRANTGELFF
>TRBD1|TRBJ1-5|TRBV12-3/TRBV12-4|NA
TGTGCCAGCAGCCTGACAGGGGGCGCGCAGCCCCAGCATTTT
CASSLTGGAQPQHF
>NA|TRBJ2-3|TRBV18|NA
TGTGCCAGCTCACCCACGGACACCAACACGCAGTATTTT
CASSPTDTNTQYF
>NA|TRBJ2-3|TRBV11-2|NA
TGTGCCGGGGGAGAGGCCGGAGGTACAGATACGCAGTATTTT
CAGGEAGGTDTQYF
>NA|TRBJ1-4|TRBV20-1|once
TGCAGTGCTAGTAGGGCGGGGGATGGTGAAAAACTGTTTTTT
CSASRAGDGEKLFF
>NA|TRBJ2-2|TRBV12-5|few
TGTGCTAGTGGTTTGAATAGAGGACAGACCACCGGGGAGCTGTTTTTT
CASGLNRGQTTGELFF
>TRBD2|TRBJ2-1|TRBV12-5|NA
TGTGCTAGTGGTTTGGTACTAGCGGGGGACTCTTACAATGAGCAGTTCTTC
CASGLVLAGDSYNEQFF
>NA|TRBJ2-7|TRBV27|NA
TGTGCCAGCAGCTCCGGGGCCACCTACGAGCAGTACTTC
CASSSGATYEQYF
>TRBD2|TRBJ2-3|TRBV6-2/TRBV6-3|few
TGTGCCAGCAGTTACCAGCGGGAGGGTCTTCAATTGGGCACAGATACGCAGTATTTT
CASSYQREGLQLGTDTQYF
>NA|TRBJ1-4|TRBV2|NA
TGTGCCAGCAGTGAAGCCACGGGGGGAGATGAAAAACTGTTTTTT
CASSEATGGDEKLFF
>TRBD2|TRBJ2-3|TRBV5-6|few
TGTGCCAGCAGCTTCCGGACTAGCGGGGGGGCCGATACGCAGTATTTT
CASSFRTSGGADTQYF
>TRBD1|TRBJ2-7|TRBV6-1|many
TGTGCCAGCAGTGCACAGACAGGGGGCAGCTCCTACGAGCAGTACTTC
CASSAQTGGSSYEQYF
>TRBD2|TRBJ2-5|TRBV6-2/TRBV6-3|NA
TGTGCCAGCAGATTAGCGGGAACGAAAGAGACCCAGTACTTC
CASRLAGTKETQYF
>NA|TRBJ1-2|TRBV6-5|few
TGTGCCAGCAGTTATTACCCGGGAAACGAGTATGGCTACACCTTC
CASSYYPGNEYGYTF
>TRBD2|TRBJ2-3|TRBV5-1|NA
TGCGCCAGCAGCCGTCTAGCGGGGGACACAGATACGCAGTATTTT
CASSRLAGDTDTQYF
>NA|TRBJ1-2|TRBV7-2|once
TGTGCCAGCAGCTTTACAACAGGGAGCTATGGCTACACCTTC
CASSFTTGSYGYTF
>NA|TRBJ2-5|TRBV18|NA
TGTGCCAGCTCACCTATGGGAGAGACCCAGTACTTC
CASSPMGETQYF
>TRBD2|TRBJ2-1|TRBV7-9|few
TGTGCCAGCAGACCCATCCCGACTAGCGGGGGGGCGCAGTTCTTC
CASRPIPTSGGAQFF
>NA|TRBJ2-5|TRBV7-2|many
TGTGCCAGCAGCCGAGAGAAGGGGGAGTCCCAGTACTTC
CASSREKGESQYF
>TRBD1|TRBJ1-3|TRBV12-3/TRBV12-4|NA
TGTGCCAGCAGTCCCGGACAGGGGATTGGAAACACCATATATTTT
CASSPGQGIGNTIYF
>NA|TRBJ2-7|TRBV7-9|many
TGTGCCAGCAGCCCAAGGGGATACGAGCAGTACTTC
CASSPRGYEQYF
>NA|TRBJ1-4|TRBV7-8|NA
TGTGCCAGCAGCTTTCGACAGGTTAATGAAAAACTGTTTTTT
CASSFRQVNEKLFF
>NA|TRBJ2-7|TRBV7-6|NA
TGTGCCAGCAGCCCTGCTCCGGGGAGGAGTCCACACGAGCAGTACTTC
CASSPAPGRSPHEQYF
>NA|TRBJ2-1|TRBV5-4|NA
TGTGCCAGCAGCCAGAATTTCCACAATGAGCAGTTCTTC
CASSQNFHNEQFF
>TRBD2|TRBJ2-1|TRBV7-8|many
TGTGCCAGCAGCTCTGAGACTAGCGCGACTGTCAGCTCCTACAATGAGCAGTTCTTC
CASSSETSATVSSYNEQFF
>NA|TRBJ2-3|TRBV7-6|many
TGTGCCAGCAGCTTAGCCGAGCGGGCCACAGATACGCAGTATTTT
CASSLAERATDTQYF